This TCR beta chain came from a study of cytomegalovirus exposure and HLA in healthy donors. About the study: The roughly 130 validation repertoires used the same platform as the 550 to 850 first-cohort repertoires (as reported by a later analysis). General observations from the study: Most TCR sequences were seen very rarely across donors, but some public TCRs occurred in many. The tendency of first-cohort TCR clusters to co-occur in the 120 validation repertoires was identified by a subsequent analysis.

The donors were members of the validation cohort comprising over 90 subjects, separate from the roughly 680-subject first cohort. Some clones are missing from TCRdb's copy, which holds only in-frame ones; the method was immunoSEQ multiplex PCR. Among hundreds of thousands of clones listed, around four fifths were seen once. CDR1 and CDR2 from the germline V gene are SGDLS and YYNGEE. The CDR3 length is 15 residues. Trimming took off 3 bases at V and 7 bases at J, with 16 bases between the two ends. As to this clone: Its specificity is not known.

The chain has TRBV9 and TRBJ1-4; tentatively, D is TRBD1 (6 bases). This receptor was taken from a woman aged 18-29 years in good health and CMV-seronegative. Sequencing input: PBMCs. DNA of the CDR3: TGTGCCAGCAGCGAACGGGGGGCTGGCGGTGAAAAACTGTTTTTT. Protein: CASSERGAGGEKLFF.